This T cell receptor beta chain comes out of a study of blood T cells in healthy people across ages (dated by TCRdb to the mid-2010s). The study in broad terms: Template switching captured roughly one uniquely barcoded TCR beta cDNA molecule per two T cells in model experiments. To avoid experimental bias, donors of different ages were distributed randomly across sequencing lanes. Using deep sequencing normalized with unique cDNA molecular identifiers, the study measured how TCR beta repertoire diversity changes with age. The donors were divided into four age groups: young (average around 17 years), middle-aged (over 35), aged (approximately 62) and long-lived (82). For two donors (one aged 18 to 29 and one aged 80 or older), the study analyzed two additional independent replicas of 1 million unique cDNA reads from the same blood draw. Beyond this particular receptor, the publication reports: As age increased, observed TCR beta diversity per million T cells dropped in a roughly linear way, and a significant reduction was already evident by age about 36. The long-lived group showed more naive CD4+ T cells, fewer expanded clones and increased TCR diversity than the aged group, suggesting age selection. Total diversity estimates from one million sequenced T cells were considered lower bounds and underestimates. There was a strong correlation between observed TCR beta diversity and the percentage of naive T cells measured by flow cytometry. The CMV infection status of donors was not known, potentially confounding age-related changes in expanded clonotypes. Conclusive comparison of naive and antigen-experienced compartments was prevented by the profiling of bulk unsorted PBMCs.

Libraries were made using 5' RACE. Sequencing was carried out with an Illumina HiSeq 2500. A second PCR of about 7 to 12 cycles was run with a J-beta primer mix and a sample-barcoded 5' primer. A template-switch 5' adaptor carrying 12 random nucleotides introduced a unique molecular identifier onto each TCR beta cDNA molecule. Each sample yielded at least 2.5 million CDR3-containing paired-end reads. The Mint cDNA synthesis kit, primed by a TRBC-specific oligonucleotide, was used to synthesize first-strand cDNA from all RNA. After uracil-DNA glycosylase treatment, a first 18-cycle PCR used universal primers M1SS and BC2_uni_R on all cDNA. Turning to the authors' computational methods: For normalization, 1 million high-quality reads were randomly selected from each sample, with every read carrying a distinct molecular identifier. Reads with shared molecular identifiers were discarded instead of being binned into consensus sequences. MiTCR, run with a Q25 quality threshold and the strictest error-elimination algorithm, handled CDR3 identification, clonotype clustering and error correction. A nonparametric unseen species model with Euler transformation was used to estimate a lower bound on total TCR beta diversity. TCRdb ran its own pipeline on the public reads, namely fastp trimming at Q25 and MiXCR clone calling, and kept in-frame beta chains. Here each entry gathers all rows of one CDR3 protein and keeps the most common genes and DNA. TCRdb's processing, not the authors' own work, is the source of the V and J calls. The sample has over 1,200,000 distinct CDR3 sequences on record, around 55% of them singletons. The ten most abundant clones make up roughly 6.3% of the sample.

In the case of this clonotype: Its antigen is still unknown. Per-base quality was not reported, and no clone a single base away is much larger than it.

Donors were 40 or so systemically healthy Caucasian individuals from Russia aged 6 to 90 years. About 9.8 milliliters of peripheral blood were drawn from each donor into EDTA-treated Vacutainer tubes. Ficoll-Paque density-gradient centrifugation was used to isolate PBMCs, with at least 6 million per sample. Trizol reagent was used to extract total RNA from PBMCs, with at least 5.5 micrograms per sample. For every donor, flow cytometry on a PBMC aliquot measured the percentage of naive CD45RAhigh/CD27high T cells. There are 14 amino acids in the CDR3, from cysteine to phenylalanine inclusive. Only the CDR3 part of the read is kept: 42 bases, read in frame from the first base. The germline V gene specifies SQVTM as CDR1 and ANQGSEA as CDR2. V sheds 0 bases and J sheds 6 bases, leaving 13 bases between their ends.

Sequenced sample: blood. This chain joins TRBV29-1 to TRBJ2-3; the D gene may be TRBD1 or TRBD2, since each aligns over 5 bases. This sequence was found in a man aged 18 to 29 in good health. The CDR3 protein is CSVEEVWGPDTQYF. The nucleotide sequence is TGCAGCGTTGAAGAAGTATGGGGACCGGATACGCAGTATTTT.